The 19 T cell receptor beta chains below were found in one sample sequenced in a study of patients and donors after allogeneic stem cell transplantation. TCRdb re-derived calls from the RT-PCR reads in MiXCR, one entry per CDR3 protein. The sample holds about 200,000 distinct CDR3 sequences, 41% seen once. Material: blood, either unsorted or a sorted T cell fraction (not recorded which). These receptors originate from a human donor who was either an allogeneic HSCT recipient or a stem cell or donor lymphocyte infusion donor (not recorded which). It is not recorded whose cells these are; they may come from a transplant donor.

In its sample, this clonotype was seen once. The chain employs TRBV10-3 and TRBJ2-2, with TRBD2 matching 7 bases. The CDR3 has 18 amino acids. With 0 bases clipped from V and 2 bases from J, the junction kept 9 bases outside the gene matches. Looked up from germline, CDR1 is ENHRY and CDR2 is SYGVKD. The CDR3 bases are TGTGCCATCAGTGAGTCGACTGTTTGGGAGGGTAACACCGGGGAGCTGTTTTTT. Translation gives CAISESTVWEGNTGELFF.

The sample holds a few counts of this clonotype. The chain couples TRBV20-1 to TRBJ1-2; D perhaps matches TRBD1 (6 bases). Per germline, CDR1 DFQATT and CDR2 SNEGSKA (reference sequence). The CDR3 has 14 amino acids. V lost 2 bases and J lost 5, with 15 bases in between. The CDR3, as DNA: TGCAGTGCTAGACGAGGGGGTGGGGAGTATGGCTACACCTTC. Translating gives CSARRGGGEYGYTF.

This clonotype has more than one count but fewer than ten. The CDR3 bases are TGCGCCAGCAGCTTGGAAGGCCAGGCGAACTACGAGCAGTACTTC. Residues: CASSLEGQANYEQYF. The genes are TRBV5-1 and TRBJ2-7; D unresolved. Between the trimmed V and J ends, which lost 0 bases and 3 bases, there was a span of 13 bases. The CDR3 is 15 residues long. Germline loops: CDR1 SGHRS, CDR2 YFSETQ.

For the CDR3, the DNA is TGCAGTGCTAGAGATTGGGAGGGTAGCGGTAACAATGAGCAGTTCTTC. It is translated as CSARDWEGSGNNEQFF. The chain carries TRBV20-1 and TRBJ2-1; 7 positions match TRBD2. Trimming removed 0 bases from V and 5 bases from J; junction bases left unmatched: 10. Germline V gene sequence: CDR1 DFQATT, CDR2 SNEGSKA (reference sequence). There are 16 residues in the CDR3.

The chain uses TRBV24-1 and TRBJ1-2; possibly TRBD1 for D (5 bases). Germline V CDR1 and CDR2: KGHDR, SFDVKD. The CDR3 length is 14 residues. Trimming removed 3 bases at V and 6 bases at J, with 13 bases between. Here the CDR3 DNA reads TGTGCCACCAGTGATCCCCCGACAGAAAATGGCTACACCTTC. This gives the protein CATSDPPTENGYTF.

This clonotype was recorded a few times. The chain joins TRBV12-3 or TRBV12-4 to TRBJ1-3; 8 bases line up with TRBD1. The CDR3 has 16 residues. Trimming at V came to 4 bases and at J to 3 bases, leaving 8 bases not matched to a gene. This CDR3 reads CASSSQGALLGNTIYF. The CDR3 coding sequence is TGTGCCAGCAGTTCCCAGGGGGCCCTTCTTGGAAACACCATATATTTT.

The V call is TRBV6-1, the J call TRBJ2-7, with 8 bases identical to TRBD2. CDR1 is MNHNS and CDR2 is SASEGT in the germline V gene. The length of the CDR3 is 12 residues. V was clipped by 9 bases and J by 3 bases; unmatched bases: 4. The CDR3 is CASARGGYEQYF. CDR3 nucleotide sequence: TGTGCCAGTGCCCGGGGGGGCTACGAGCAGTACTTC.

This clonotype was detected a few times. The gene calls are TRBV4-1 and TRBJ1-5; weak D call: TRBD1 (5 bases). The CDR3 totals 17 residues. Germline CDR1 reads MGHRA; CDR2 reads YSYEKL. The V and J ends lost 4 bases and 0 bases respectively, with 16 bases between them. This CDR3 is CASSLRFPGLSNQPQHF. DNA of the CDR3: TGCGCCAGCAGCCTTAGATTCCCGGGACTTAGCAATCAGCCCCAGCATTTT.

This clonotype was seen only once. CDR3 DNA sequence: TGTGCCAGCAGCTTAGGGACTAGCGGGAGTGAGCAGTACTTC. This translates into CASSLGTSGSEQYF. The chain employs TRBV7-2 and TRBJ2-7; 13 nucleotides align to TRBD2. The germline V gene has CDR1 SGHTA and CDR2 FQGNSA. J gave up 7 bases and V 1 base, and 1 base lay outside the gene matches. The CDR3 totals 14 residues.

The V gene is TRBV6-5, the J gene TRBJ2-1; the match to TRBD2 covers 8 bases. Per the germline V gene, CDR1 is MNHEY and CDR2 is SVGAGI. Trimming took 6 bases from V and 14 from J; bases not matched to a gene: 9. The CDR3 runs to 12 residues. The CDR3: CASSPREGVEFF. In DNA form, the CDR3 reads TGTGCCAGCAGCCCCCGGGAGGGGGTTGAGTTCTTC.

The DNA for the CDR3 is TGTGCCAGCAGCGTAGAGCCAGGCCGTGGTGATACGCAGTATTTT. Translation gives CASSVEPGRGDTQYF. The rearrangement uses TRBV9 and TRBJ2-3; D not resolved. The germline V gene encodes CDR1 SGDLS and CDR2 YYNGEE. The CDR3 has 15 residues. The V and J ends lost 0 bases and 6 bases respectively, with 14 bases between them.

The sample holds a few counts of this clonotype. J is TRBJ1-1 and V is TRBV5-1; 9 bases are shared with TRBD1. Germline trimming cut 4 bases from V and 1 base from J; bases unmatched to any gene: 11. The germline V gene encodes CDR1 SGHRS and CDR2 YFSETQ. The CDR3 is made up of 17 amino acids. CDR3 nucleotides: TGCGCCAGCAGCCCCCGGAGGACAGGGGCGACGAACACTGAAGCTTTCTTT. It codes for CASSPRRTGATNTEAFF.

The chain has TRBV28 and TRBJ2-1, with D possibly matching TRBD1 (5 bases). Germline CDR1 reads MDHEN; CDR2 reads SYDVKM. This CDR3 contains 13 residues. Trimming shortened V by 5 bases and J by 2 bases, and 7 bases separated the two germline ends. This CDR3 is CASSGQTYNEQFF. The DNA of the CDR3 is TGTGCCAGCAGTGGACAAACCTACAATGAGCAGTTCTTC.

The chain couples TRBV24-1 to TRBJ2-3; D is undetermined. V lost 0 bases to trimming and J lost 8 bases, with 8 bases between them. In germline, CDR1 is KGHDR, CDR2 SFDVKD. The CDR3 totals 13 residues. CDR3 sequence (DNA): TGTGCCACCAGTGATTTGGGTCAGCTTACGCAGTATTTT. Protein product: CATSDLGQLTQYF.

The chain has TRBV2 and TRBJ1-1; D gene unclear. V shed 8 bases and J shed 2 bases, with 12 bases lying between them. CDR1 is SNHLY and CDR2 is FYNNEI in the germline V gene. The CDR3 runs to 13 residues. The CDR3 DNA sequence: TGTGCCAGCCCTAGCGAGGCTAACACTGAAGCTTTCTTT. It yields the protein CASPSEANTEAFF.

The CDR3 here is CASSYGSAGTQYF. The CDR3 nucleotides are TGTGCCAGCAGTTACGGGAGCGCGGGTACGCAGTATTTT. The chain employs TRBV6-2 or TRBV6-3 and TRBJ2-3, with D possibly being TRBD2 (5 bases). Germline V CDR1 and CDR2: MNHEY, SVGEGT. Deletions cut 2 bases from V and 8 bases from J, with 11 bases between. This CDR3 is 13 amino acids long.

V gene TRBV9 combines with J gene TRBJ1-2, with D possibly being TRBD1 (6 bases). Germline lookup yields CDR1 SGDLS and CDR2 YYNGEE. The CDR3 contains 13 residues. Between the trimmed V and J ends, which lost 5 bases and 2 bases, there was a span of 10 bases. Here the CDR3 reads CASRSGQNYGYTF. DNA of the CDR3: TGTGCCAGCAGGTCAGGACAGAACTATGGCTACACCTTC.

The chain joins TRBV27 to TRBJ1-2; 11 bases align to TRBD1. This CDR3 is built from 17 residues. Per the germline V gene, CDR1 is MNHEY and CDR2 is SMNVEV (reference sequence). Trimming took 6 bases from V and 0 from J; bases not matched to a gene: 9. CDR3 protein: CASSSTGTGGPNYGYTF. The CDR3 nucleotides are TGTGCCAGCAGCTCCACCGGGACAGGGGGACCTAACTATGGCTACACCTTC.

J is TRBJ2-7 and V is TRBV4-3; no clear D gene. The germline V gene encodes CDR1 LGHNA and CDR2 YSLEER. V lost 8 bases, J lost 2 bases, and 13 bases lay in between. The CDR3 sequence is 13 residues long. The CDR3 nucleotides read TGCGCCAGCTCTTGGACCATGGCCTACGAGCAGTACTTC. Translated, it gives CASSWTMAYEQYF.